Below, 22 T cell receptor beta chains from the same sample are listed, as sequenced in a study of T-cell reconstitution after alpha-beta-depleted transplantation in children. It was with unique molecular identifiers that the TCRbeta library was prepared. Using its own MiXCR run on the PCR reads, TCRdb lists one record per CDR3 protein. The profile shows around 300,000 distinct CDR3 sequences, more than 20% of them singletons. The starting material was PBMCs, mostly from graft donor cells, obtained 180 days after TCRalphabeta/CD19-depleted stem cell transplant. Source of these receptors: a male patient between 5 and 17 years old who had a stem cell transplant for acute lymphoblastic leukemia, so the T cells may come from the graft donor.

This clonotype came up once. The rearrangement joins TRBV7-9 to TRBJ2-7, with a weak D call TRBD2 (5 bases). The CDR3 sequence is 14 residues long. Deletions cut 6 bases from V and 3 bases from J, with 15 bases between. Germline CDR1 SEHNR, CDR2 FQNEAQ (reference sequence). CDR3 sequence (DNA): TGTGCCAGCAGTAGGAGGCAAACTTACTACGAGCAGTACTTC. It specifies CASSRRQTYYEQYF.

The chain uses TRBV5-1 and TRBJ2-1; TRBD2 matches at 16 bases. The CDR3 consists of 19 residues. In germline, CDR1 is SGHRS, CDR2 YFSETQ. J lost 5 bases, V lost 4 bases, and 12 bases had no gene match. CDR3 loop: CASSGGTSGRAGLHNEQFF. The CDR3, as DNA: TGCGCCAGCAGCGGGGGGACTAGCGGGAGGGCCGGACTCCACAATGAGCAGTTCTTC.

This clonotype was counted ten times or more. J is TRBJ2-1 and V is TRBV5-1, with 16 bases matching TRBD2. The germline gives CDR1 SGHRS, CDR2 YFSETQ. With V trimmed by 7 bases and J by 9 bases, 7 bases remained unmatched. The CDR3 is 15 amino acids. CDR3 nucleotide sequence: TGCGCCAGCGAGGGACTAGCGGGAGGGCCGGGTGAGCAGTTCTTC. It specifies CASEGLAGGPGEQFF.

V is TRBV4-2 and J is TRBJ2-7, with D possibly TRBD1 on 5 matching bases. This CDR3 contains 16 residues. Germline assignment: CDR1 LGHNA and CDR2 YNFKEQ. Trimming took off 5 bases at V and 5 bases at J, with 22 bases between the two ends. The CDR3 nucleotides read TGTGCCAGCAGCGAAGTCTGGCTAGGGGCCTATCACGAGCAGTACTTC. Translating it yields CASSEVWLGAYHEQYF.

The V and J genes are TRBV3-1 and TRBJ2-7; D not resolved. Germline CDR1 and CDR2: LGHDT and YNNKEL (reference sequence). V lost 4 bases to trimming and J lost 9 bases, with 22 bases between them. CDR3 length equals 15 residues. CDR3 loop: CASSPRIGSPGGQYF. Here the CDR3 DNA reads TGTGCCAGCAGCCCTAGGATCGGCTCTCCCGGCGGGCAGTACTTC.

The rearrangement uses TRBV5-1 and TRBJ1-5; D gene unclear. CDR3 length: 14 amino acids. The germline V gene encodes CDR1 SGHRS and CDR2 YFSETQ. The V end was cut by 0 bases, the J end by 8 bases, with 12 bases between. In nucleotides, the CDR3 is TGCGCCAGCAGCTTGGAGGGCAGTCCAAAGCCCCAGCATTTT. Its translation is CASSLEGSPKPQHF.

CDR3: CASSVGAGSADTQYF. The CDR3, as DNA: TGTGCCAGCAGCGTAGGGGCAGGGTCGGCAGATACGCAGTATTTT. The chain has TRBV9 and TRBJ2-3; tentatively, D is TRBD1 (5 bases). Looked up from germline, CDR1 is SGDLS and CDR2 is YYNGEE. The CDR3 runs 15 residues. The V end was cut by 0 bases, the J end by 4 bases, with 12 bases between.

This clonotype was detected once. Its ends do not fully match the called genes, so a read error is possible. V usage is TRBV29-1 and J usage is TRBJ1-2, with a weak D call TRBD1 (6 bases). CDR1 is SQVTM and CDR2 is ANQGSEA in the germline V gene. There are 15 residues in the CDR3. The CDR3 DNA reads TGCAGCGTACCACCCGGACAGTTTTTTAACTATGGCGACTCCTTC. This encodes CSVPPGQFFNYGDSF.

V is TRBV5-6 and J is TRBJ2-1; 13 bases line up with TRBD2. Germline V gene lookup returns CDR1 SGHDT and CDR2 YYEEEE. The ends lost 0 bases at V and 10 bases at J; junction bases unmatched: 10. This CDR3 spans 17 amino acids. CDR3 nucleotides: TGTGCCAGCAGCTTGGGCACCACTAGCGGGAGGGCCAGGGAGCAGTTCTTC. Translated: CASSLGTTSGRAREQFF. The variable domain in full, with the rest retrieved from reference TRBV5-6 and TRBJ2-1, is DAGVTQSPTHLIKTRGQQVTLRCSPKSGHDTVSWYQQALGQGPQFIFQYYEEEERQRGNFPDRFSGHQFPNYSSELNVNALLLGDSALYLCASSLGTTSGRAREQFFGPGTRLTVL.

The rearrangement joins TRBV12-3 or TRBV12-4 to TRBJ2-3; D uncertain. The CDR3 runs 16 residues. Deletions cut 6 bases from V and 2 bases from J, with 18 bases between. The chain's CDR3 is CASRTGPWSYTDTQYF. CDR3 in DNA: TGTGCCAGCAGAACCGGGCCCTGGTCCTACACAGATACGCAGTATTTT.

This rearrangement joins TRBV6-1 to TRBJ2-7; 12 bases map to TRBD2. Per the germline V gene, CDR1 is MNHNS and CDR2 is SASEGT. This CDR3 contains 15 residues. The V and J ends lost 7 bases and 1 base, in that order; junction bases with no gene match: 5. CDR3 in amino acids: CASKTSGSTSYEQYF. CDR3 sequence (DNA): TGTGCCAGCAAGACTAGCGGGAGTACGTCCTACGAGCAGTACTTC.

The table lists this clonotype with a few counts. The CDR3 coding sequence is TGTGCCAGCAGCGTAAGCGGCCAGAAGACCCAGTACTTC. The encoded protein is CASSVSGQKTQYF. This chain connects TRBV9 to TRBJ2-5; D is possibly TRBD2 (5 bases). Trimming removed 1 base from V and 6 bases from J, with 10 bases in between. The V gene's germline CDR1 is SGDLS and CDR2 YYNGEE. The CDR3 totals 13 residues.

The genes are TRBV7-9 and TRBJ2-1, with 10 positions matching TRBD2. Per germline, CDR1 SEHNR and CDR2 FQNEAQ (reference sequence). V lost 5 bases to trimming and J lost 7 bases; unmatched junction nucleotides: 8. The CDR3 runs 15 residues. Here the CDR3 DNA reads TGTGCCAGCAGCCAGCTAGCGGGAGTTGAGAATGAGCAGTTCTTC. The encoded protein is CASSQLAGVENEQFF.

The chain recombines TRBV29-1 with TRBJ2-2; D possibly corresponds to TRBD1 (7 bases). There are 16 residues in the CDR3. Trimming removed 0 bases from V and 5 bases from J, with 16 bases in between. Germline values: CDR1 SQVTM, CDR2 ANQGSEA. As DNA, the CDR3 is TGCAGCGTTGAAGATCTGGAGGGGGCAGTGACCGGGGAGCTGTTTTTT. The encoded protein is CSVEDLEGAVTGELFF.

This chain connects TRBV6-2 or TRBV6-3 to TRBJ2-2, with D possibly being TRBD2 (5 bases). This CDR3 contains 15 residues. Trimming took off 3 bases at V and 7 bases at J, with 15 bases between the two ends. Germline values: CDR1 MNHEY, CDR2 SVGEGT. CDR3 sequence reads: CASSYASPRGGELFF. In nucleotides, the CDR3 is TGTGCCAGCAGTTATGCTAGCCCTCGGGGCGGGGAGCTGTTTTTT.

The CDR3 bases are TGTGCCAGCAGCAGACAGGGGGGTTACGAGCAGTACTTC. Translating it yields CASSRQGGYEQYF. This chain joins TRBV7-3 and TRBJ2-7, with 9 bases fitting TRBD1. CDR3 length equals 13 residues. CDR1 and CDR2 from the germline V gene are SGHTA and FQGTGA. The V segment lost 5 bases and the J segment 4 bases; nucleotides outside the gene matches: 3.

V usage is TRBV10-3 and J usage is TRBJ2-1; 11 bases map to TRBD2. Unmatched junction bases numbered 3, after V lost 6 bases and J lost 8 bases. Germline V lookup: CDR1 ENHRY, CDR2 SYGVKD. The CDR3 spans 13 residues. In DNA, the CDR3 is TGTGCCATCAGGACTAGCGGGAACGATGAGCAGTTCTTC. As protein: CAIRTSGNDEQFF.

This clonotype occurred a few times. V and J are TRBV7-9 and TRBJ2-1; TRBD2 aligns across 8 bases. The CDR3 has 16 amino acids. The germline gives CDR1 SEHNR, CDR2 FQNEAQ (reference sequence). With 2 bases clipped from V and 2 bases from J, the junction kept 5 bases outside the gene matches. CDR3 region: CASSLTSGLAYNEQFF. CDR3 bases: TGTGCCAGCAGCTTAACCTCGGGACTAGCCTACAATGAGCAGTTCTTC.

The chain joins TRBV29-1 to TRBJ2-1; D possibly corresponds to TRBD2 (6 bases). The CDR3 covers 13 residues. Trimming removed 6 bases from V and 0 bases from J, with 9 bases in between. Per germline, CDR1 SQVTM and CDR2 ANQGSEA. The CDR3 DNA follows: TGCAGCGTGGGGACTTACTCCTACAATGAGCAGTTCTTC. Its protein product is CSVGTYSYNEQFF.

This chain joins TRBV20-1 and TRBJ1-4; 9 bases match TRBD1. This CDR3 comprises 17 residues. V was clipped by 1 base and J by 1 base; unmatched bases: 7. Germline assignment: CDR1 DFQATT and CDR2 SNEGSKA (reference sequence). The CDR3 protein is CSARGRDRVRTNEKLFF. Here the CDR3 DNA reads TGCAGTGCTAGAGGCCGGGACAGGGTTAGAACTAATGAAAAACTGTTTTTT.

J is TRBJ2-7 and V is TRBV24-1; 7 bases are shared with TRBD1. The germline V gene encodes CDR1 KGHDR and CDR2 SFDVKD. This CDR3 is built from 12 residues. The trim removed 4 bases at V and 7 bases at J, leaving 3 bases unmatched. The CDR3 spells CATSETGQEQYF. The DNA for the CDR3 is TGTGCCACCAGTGAGACGGGACAGGAGCAGTACTTC.

As DNA, the CDR3 is TGCAGTGCCGCTAGAGACCGTGGAATGTACACTGAAGCTTTCTTT. As protein: CSAARDRGMYTEAFF. This chain joins TRBV20-1 and TRBJ1-1; D call uncertain. V shed 6 bases and J shed 3 bases, with 20 bases lying between them. CDR1 and CDR2 (germline): DFQATT, SNEGSKA (reference sequence). The CDR3 contains 15 residues.